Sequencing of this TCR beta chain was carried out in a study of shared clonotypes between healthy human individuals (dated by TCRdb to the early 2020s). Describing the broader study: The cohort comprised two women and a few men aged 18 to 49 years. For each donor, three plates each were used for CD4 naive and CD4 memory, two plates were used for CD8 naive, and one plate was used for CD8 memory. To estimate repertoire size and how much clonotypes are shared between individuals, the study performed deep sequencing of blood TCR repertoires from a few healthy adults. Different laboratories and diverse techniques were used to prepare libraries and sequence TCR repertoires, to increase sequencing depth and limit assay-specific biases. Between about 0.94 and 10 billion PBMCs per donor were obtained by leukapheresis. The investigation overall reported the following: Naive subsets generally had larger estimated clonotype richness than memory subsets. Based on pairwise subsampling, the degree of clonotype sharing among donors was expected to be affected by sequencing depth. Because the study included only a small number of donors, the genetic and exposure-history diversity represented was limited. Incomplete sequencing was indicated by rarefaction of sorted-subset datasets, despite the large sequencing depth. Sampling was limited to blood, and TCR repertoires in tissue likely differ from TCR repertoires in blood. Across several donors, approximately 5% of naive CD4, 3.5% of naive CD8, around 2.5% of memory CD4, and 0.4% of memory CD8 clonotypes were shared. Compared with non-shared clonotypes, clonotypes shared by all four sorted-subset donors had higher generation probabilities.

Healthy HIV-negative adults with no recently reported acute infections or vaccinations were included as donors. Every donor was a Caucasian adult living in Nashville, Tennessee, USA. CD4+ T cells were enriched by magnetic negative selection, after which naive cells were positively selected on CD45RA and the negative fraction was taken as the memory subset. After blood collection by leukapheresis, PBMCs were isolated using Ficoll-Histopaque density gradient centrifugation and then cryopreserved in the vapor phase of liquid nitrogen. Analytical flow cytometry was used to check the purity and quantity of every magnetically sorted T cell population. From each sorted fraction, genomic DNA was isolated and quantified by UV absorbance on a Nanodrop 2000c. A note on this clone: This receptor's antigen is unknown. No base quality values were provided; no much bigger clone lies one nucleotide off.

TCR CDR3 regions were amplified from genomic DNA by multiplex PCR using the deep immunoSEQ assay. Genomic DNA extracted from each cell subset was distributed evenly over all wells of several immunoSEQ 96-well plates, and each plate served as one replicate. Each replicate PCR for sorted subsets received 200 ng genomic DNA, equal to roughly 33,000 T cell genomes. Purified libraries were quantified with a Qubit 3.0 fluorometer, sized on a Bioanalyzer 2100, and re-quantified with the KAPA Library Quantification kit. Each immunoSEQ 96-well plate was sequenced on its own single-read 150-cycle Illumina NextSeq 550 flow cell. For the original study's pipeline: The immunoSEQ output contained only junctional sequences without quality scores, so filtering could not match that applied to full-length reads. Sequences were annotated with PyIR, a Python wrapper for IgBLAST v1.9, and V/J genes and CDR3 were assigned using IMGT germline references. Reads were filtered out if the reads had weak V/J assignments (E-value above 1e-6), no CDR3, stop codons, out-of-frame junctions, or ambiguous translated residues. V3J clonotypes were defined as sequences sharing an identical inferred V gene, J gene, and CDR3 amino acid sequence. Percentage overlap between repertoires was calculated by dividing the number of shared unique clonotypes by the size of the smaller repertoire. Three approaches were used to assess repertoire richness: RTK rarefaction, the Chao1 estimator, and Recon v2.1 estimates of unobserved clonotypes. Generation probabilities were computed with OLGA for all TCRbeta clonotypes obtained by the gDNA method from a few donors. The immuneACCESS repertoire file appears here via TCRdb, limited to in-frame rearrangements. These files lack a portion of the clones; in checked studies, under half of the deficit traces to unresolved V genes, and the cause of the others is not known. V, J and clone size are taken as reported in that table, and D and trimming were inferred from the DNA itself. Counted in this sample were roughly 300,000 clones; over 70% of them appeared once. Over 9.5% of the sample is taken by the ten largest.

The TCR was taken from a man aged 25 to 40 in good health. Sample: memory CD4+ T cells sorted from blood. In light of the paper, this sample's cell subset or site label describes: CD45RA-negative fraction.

CDR3 loop: CATSRGEGGEQYF. The DNA sequence is as follows: TGTGCCACCAGCAGGGGGGAGGGGGGCGAGCAGTACTTC. Recombination linked TRBV15 to TRBJ2-7; the D gene is possibly TRBD2, with 7 bases matching. The CDR3 starts with the cysteine, ends with the phenylalanine, and has 13 residues. Just the 39-base CDR3 DNA is kept, in frame starting at base 1. V lost 3 bases and J lost 6 bases; the stretch between them is 12 bases long. In the germline V gene (reference sequence), CDR1 corresponds to LNHNV and CDR2 to YYDKDF.